This T cell receptor (beta chain) was identified during a study of blood T cell repertoires in COVID-19. Study information: Acute-phase and convalescent COVID-19 samples originated in the United States, Italy and Spain. The analysed material was cDNA or gDNA that came from T cells, B-cell-depleted T cells, or PBMCs.

This clone was seen a few times. The CDR3 extends over 12 amino acids. CDR1 and CDR2 (germline): SGHNT, YYREEE (reference sequence). V was shortened by 3 bases and J by 1 base, with 5 bases between the two germline ends. Clones were sequenced by immunoSEQ multiplex PCR, and TCRdb holds only the in-frame ones, with some missing. The sample carries a few hundred thousand clones, about 87% recorded once. During active infection, Seattle patients enrolled and were then monitored through disease. This clonotype originated in a woman aged 50 to 60 with COVID-19, enrolled during active disease. What was sequenced was peripheral blood. The gene calls are TRBV5-4 and TRBJ2-7; unclear D gene. The CDR3 region has the DNA TGTGCCAGCAGCTCCCCTTCCTACGAGCAGTACTTC. Amino acid sequence: CASSSPSYEQYF.